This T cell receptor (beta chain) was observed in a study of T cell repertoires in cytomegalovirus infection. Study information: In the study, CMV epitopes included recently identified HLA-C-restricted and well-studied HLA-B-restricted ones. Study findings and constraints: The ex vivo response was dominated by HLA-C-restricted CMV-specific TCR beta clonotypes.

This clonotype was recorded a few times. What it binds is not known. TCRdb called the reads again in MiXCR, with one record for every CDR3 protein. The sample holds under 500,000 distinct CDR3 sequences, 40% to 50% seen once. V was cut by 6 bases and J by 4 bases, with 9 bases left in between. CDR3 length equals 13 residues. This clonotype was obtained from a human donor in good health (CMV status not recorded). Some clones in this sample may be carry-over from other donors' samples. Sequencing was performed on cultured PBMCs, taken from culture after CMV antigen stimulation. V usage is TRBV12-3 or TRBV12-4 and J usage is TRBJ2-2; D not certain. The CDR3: CASSRGRTGELFF. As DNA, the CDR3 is TGTGCCAGCAGCCGTGGCCGCACCGGGGAGCTGTTTTTT.